This is a list of T cell receptor beta chains from one sample in a study of cytomegalovirus exposure and HLA in healthy donors. Repertoires were generated with immunoSEQ multiplex PCR, while TCRdb's copy carries only in-frame clones and drops some. The sample has nearly 110,000 clones; under 80% are singletons. The specimen sequenced was PBMCs. The receptors were gathered from a man aged 60 to 69 in good health and CMV-seronegative. The CDR3 runs from the conserved cysteine through the conserved F or W. A D gene is named only where the DNA matches it firmly. Size values are once, few and many counts, or a class for expanded clones, and some rows have none.

v_gene: TRBV12-5; d_gene: .; j_gene: TRBJ1-3; abundance: .; CDR3aa: CASGLEQGSGNTIYF; CDR3nt: TGTGCTAGTGGTTTGGAACAGGGCTCTGGAAACACCATATATTTT
v_gene: TRBV9; d_gene: .; j_gene: TRBJ2-5; abundance: .; CDR3aa: CASSVEAGRVGETQYF; CDR3nt: TGTGCCAGCAGCGTAGAAGCGGGTAGGGTGGGAGAGACCCAGTACTTC
v_gene: TRBV18; d_gene: .; j_gene: TRBJ1-2; abundance: .; CDR3aa: CASSPREGLLAGGYTF; CDR3nt: TGTGCCAGCTCACCACGGGAGGGACTGCTGGCGGGTGGCTACACCTTC
v_gene: TRBV9; d_gene: TRBD1; j_gene: TRBJ2-3; abundance: .; CDR3aa: CASSIGQGADTQYF; CDR3nt: TGTGCCAGCAGCATAGGACAGGGAGCAGATACGCAGTATTTT
v_gene: TRBV19; d_gene: .; j_gene: TRBJ2-2; abundance: .; CDR3aa: CASSFRGAGELFF; CDR3nt: TGTGCCAGTAGTTTCAGGGGAGCCGGGGAGCTGTTTTTT
v_gene: TRBV19; d_gene: .; j_gene: TRBJ2-5; abundance: .; CDR3aa: CASSNTGQETQYF; CDR3nt: TGTGCCAGTAGTAACACAGGACAAGAGACCCAGTACTTC
v_gene: TRBV18; d_gene: .; j_gene: TRBJ2-3; abundance: .; CDR3aa: CASSSRGRRGTDTQYF; CDR3nt: TGTGCCAGCTCATCCCGCGGCCGCCGGGGGACAGATACGCAGTATTTT
v_gene: TRBV7-2; d_gene: TRBD2; j_gene: TRBJ2-5; abundance: .; CDR3aa: CASRSELAGVETQYF; CDR3nt: TGTGCCAGCAGAAGCGAACTAGCGGGGGTAGAGACCCAGTACTTC
v_gene: TRBV4-1; d_gene: .; j_gene: TRBJ1-6; abundance: few; CDR3aa: CASSQDRGSRTRNSPLHF; CDR3nt: TGCGCCAGCAGCCAAGACCGCGGCTCGCGGACAAGGAACTCACCCCTCCACTTT
v_gene: TRBV9; d_gene: .; j_gene: TRBJ2-1; abundance: .; CDR3aa: CASSVGSSYNEQFF; CDR3nt: TGTGCCAGCAGCGTGGGGAGCTCCTACAATGAGCAGTTCTTC
v_gene: TRBV7-9; d_gene: TRBD1; j_gene: TRBJ2-6; abundance: once; CDR3aa: CASSLGDRAKISGANVLTF; CDR3nt: TGTGCCAGCAGCTTAGGAGACAGGGCGAAAATCTCTGGGGCCAACGTCCTGACTTTC
v_gene: TRBV7-9; d_gene: .; j_gene: TRBJ2-5; abundance: .; CDR3aa: CASSARSRETQYF; CDR3nt: TGTGCCAGCAGCGCAAGGTCTAGGGAGACCCAGTACTTC
v_gene: TRBV21-1; d_gene: .; j_gene: TRBJ1-5; abundance: few; CDR3aa: CASRDRGVQPQHF; CDR3nt: TGTGCCAGCAGGGACAGGGGGGTTCAGCCCCAGCATTTT
v_gene: TRBV30; d_gene: .; j_gene: TRBJ1-2; abundance: .; CDR3aa: CAWSVRGVYGYTF; CDR3nt: TGTGCCTGGAGTGTCCGGGGGGTCTATGGCTACACCTTC
v_gene: TRBV11-1; d_gene: TRBD1; j_gene: TRBJ1-1; abundance: .; CDR3aa: CASSLRTGWAFF; CDR3nt: TGTGCCAGCAGCTTAAGGACAGGATGGGCTTTCTTT
v_gene: TRBV28; d_gene: .; j_gene: TRBJ1-1; abundance: .; CDR3aa: CASKRAQNTGFAEAFF; CDR3nt: TGTGCCAGCAAGCGTGCGCAAAATACAGGATTCGCTGAAGCTTTCTTT
v_gene: TRBV7-2; d_gene: TRBD1; j_gene: TRBJ1-4; abundance: .; CDR3aa: CASSQTGQGEKLFF; CDR3nt: TGTGCCAGCAGCCAGACAGGGCAAGGAGAAAAACTGTTTTTT
v_gene: TRBV5-1; d_gene: .; j_gene: TRBJ2-6; abundance: .; CDR3aa: CASSLGSVNSGANVLTF; CDR3nt: TGCGCCAGCAGCTTGGGTTCGGTAAACTCTGGGGCCAACGTCCTGACTTTC
v_gene: TRBV6-6; d_gene: .; j_gene: TRBJ2-2; abundance: .; CDR3aa: CASRQGGYTGELFF; CDR3nt: TGTGCCAGCAGACAGGGCGGTTACACCGGGGAGCTGTTTTTT
v_gene: TRBV5-4; d_gene: TRBD2; j_gene: TRBJ2-2; abundance: .; CDR3aa: CASSLVQGGAGELFF; CDR3nt: TGTGCCAGCAGCTTGGTCCAGGGAGGGGCCGGGGAGCTGTTTTTT
v_gene: TRBV4-1; d_gene: TRBD1; j_gene: TRBJ2-4; abundance: .; CDR3aa: CASSPPGQERAKNIQYF; CDR3nt: TGCGCCAGCAGCCCTCCAGGACAGGAGCGAGCCAAAAACATTCAGTACTTC
v_gene: TRBV28; d_gene: .; j_gene: TRBJ2-1; abundance: .; CDR3aa: CASIRYSEQFF; CDR3nt: TGTGCCAGCATTCGCTATAGCGAGCAGTTCTTC
v_gene: TRBV4-3; d_gene: .; j_gene: TRBJ1-2; abundance: .; CDR3aa: CASSQDAGVTYGYTF; CDR3nt: TGCGCCAGCAGCCAAGACGCAGGGGTTACCTATGGCTACACCTTC
v_gene: TRBV29-1; d_gene: TRBD1; j_gene: TRBJ1-4; abundance: .; CDR3aa: CSVCTGGNEKLFF; CDR3nt: TGCAGCGTTTGTACAGGGGGCAACGAAAAACTGTTTTTT
v_gene: TRBV6-1; d_gene: .; j_gene: TRBJ2-7; abundance: .; CDR3aa: CASIGVGGGPEEQYF; CDR3nt: TGTGCCAGCATCGGGGTTGGGGGGGGGCCGGAGGAGCAGTACTTC
v_gene: TRBV15; d_gene: TRBD2; j_gene: TRBJ2-3; abundance: .; CDR3aa: CATSRGTSGVSTDTQYF; CDR3nt: TGTGCCACCAGCAGGGGGACTAGCGGGGTAAGCACAGATACGCAGTATTTT
v_gene: TRBV7-6; d_gene: TRBD2; j_gene: TRBJ2-1; abundance: few; CDR3aa: CASSRTSGGLNEQFF; CDR3nt: TGTGCCAGCAGCCGCACTAGCGGGGGCCTCAATGAGCAGTTCTTC
v_gene: TRBV7-9; d_gene: TRBD1; j_gene: TRBJ2-1; abundance: .; CDR3aa: CASSLAQRGQGFSYNEQFF; CDR3nt: TGTGCCAGCAGCTTAGCGCAGAGGGGACAGGGGTTCTCCTACAATGAGCAGTTCTTC
v_gene: TRBV5-5; d_gene: .; j_gene: TRBJ2-3; abundance: .; CDR3aa: CASSLGPSRGTDTQYF; CDR3nt: TGTGCCAGCAGCTTGGGACCTAGCCGGGGCACAGATACGCAGTATTTT
v_gene: TRBV7-9; d_gene: .; j_gene: TRBJ1-4; abundance: .; CDR3aa: CASSLVAGIGEKLFF; CDR3nt: TGTGCCAGCAGCTTAGTGGCGGGCATTGGGGAAAAACTGTTTTTT
v_gene: TRBV15; d_gene: .; j_gene: TRBJ1-1; abundance: .; CDR3aa: CATSRDTEAFF; CDR3nt: TGTGCCACCAGCCGGGACACTGAAGCTTTCTTT
v_gene: TRBV30; d_gene: .; j_gene: TRBJ2-7; abundance: .; CDR3aa: CAWASAGARLYEQYF; CDR3nt: TGTGCCTGGGCCTCCGCAGGGGCGAGGCTCTACGAGCAGTACTTC
v_gene: TRBV5-1; d_gene: TRBD2; j_gene: TRBJ2-7; abundance: .; CDR3aa: CASSPRGAGTYEQYF; CDR3nt: TGCGCCAGCAGCCCCCGAGGAGCGGGGACCTACGAGCAGTACTTC
v_gene: TRBV2; d_gene: TRBD1; j_gene: TRBJ1-2; abundance: once; CDR3aa: CASSEDRNYGYTF; CDR3nt: TGTGCCAGTAGTGAGGACAGGAACTATGGCTACACCTTC
v_gene: TRBV5-1; d_gene: .; j_gene: TRBJ1-2; abundance: .; CDR3aa: CASSFGEGYGYTF; CDR3nt: TGCGCCAGCAGCTTCGGGGAGGGCTATGGCTACACCTTC
v_gene: TRBV13; d_gene: TRBD2; j_gene: TRBJ2-1; abundance: .; CDR3aa: CVSSLGTSVIYNEQFF; CDR3nt: TGTGTCAGCAGCTTAGGGACTAGCGTAATCTACAATGAGCAGTTCTTC
v_gene: TRBV6-5; d_gene: TRBD2; j_gene: TRBJ2-1; abundance: .; CDR3aa: CASSAGGVNEQFF; CDR3nt: TGTGCCAGCAGCGCGGGGGGGGTCAATGAGCAGTTCTTC
v_gene: TRBV27; d_gene: TRBD1; j_gene: TRBJ2-7; abundance: few; CDR3aa: CASRPIPGQGSSYEQYF; CDR3nt: TGTGCCAGCCGACCCATCCCGGGACAGGGTAGCTCCTACGAGCAGTACTTC
v_gene: TRBV7-2; d_gene: TRBD2; j_gene: TRBJ2-3; abundance: .; CDR3aa: CASSVGGYDTQYF; CDR3nt: TGTGCCAGCAGCGTCGGGGGGTACGATACGCAGTATTTT
v_gene: TRBV5-1; d_gene: .; j_gene: TRBJ2-1; abundance: .; CDR3aa: CASSYTVVNEQFF; CDR3nt: TGCGCCAGCAGCTATACAGTGGTCAATGAGCAGTTCTTC
v_gene: TRBV7-3; d_gene: .; j_gene: TRBJ2-2; abundance: .; CDR3aa: CASSQRGGTGELFF; CDR3nt: TGTGCCAGCAGCCAGAGGGGGGGGACCGGGGAGCTGTTTTTT
v_gene: TRBV5-1; d_gene: .; j_gene: TRBJ1-2; abundance: .; CDR3aa: CASSYRTAAQGYGYTF; CDR3nt: TGCGCCAGCAGCTACCGGACGGCAGCCCAGGGCTATGGCTACACCTTC
v_gene: TRBV19; d_gene: TRBD1; j_gene: TRBJ2-1; abundance: .; CDR3aa: CASSMSDRARGQFF; CDR3nt: TGTGCCAGTAGTATGTCAGACAGGGCCCGTGGGCAGTTCTTC
v_gene: TRBV7-2; d_gene: .; j_gene: TRBJ1-1; abundance: .; CDR3aa: CASSRVRLNTEAFF; CDR3nt: TGTGCCAGCAGCCGAGTGAGATTGAACACTGAAGCTTTCTTT
v_gene: TRBV5-4; d_gene: TRBD1; j_gene: TRBJ1-2; abundance: .; CDR3aa: CASSYTGEYGYTF; CDR3nt: TGTGCCAGCAGCTACACAGGGGAATATGGCTACACCTTC
v_gene: TRBV7-2; d_gene: TRBD2; j_gene: TRBJ2-5; abundance: few; CDR3aa: CASSLELAGGLETQYF; CDR3nt: TGTGCCAGCAGCTTGGAGCTAGCGGGGGGGCTCGAGACCCAGTACTTC
v_gene: TRBV28; d_gene: TRBD2; j_gene: TRBJ2-1; abundance: few; CDR3aa: CASSLTGGGISYNEQFF; CDR3nt: TGTGCCAGCAGTTTAACTGGGGGGGGGATTTCCTACAATGAGCAGTTCTTC
v_gene: TRBV4-3; d_gene: TRBD2; j_gene: TRBJ2-2; abundance: .; CDR3aa: CASSQVTGGTTGELFF; CDR3nt: TGCGCCAGCAGCCAAGTGACGGGGGGTACCACCGGGGAGCTGTTTTTT
v_gene: TRBV10-3; d_gene: .; j_gene: TRBJ1-2; abundance: .; CDR3aa: CATRLGWGANYGYTF; CDR3nt: TGTGCCACGCGGTTGGGATGGGGGGCTAACTATGGCTACACCTTC
v_gene: TRBV9; d_gene: .; j_gene: TRBJ2-5; abundance: .; CDR3aa: CASSGGGGPETQYF; CDR3nt: TGTGCCAGCAGTGGGGGTGGGGGCCCAGAGACCCAGTACTTC
v_gene: TRBV30; d_gene: .; j_gene: TRBJ1-4; abundance: .; CDR3aa: CAWSVRRSTNEKLFF; CDR3nt: TGTGCCTGGAGTGTACGCAGATCAACTAATGAAAAACTGTTTTTT